The rows below give T cell receptor beta chains drawn from one sample of a study of PD-1 blockade in classical Hodgkin lymphoma. Produced via immunoSEQ multiplex PCR; TCRdb's table is partial and in-frame only. The sample shows about 110,000 clones, 89% of them seen only once. The material was peripheral blood mononuclear cells (PBMCs), obtained before the second cycle of nivolumab. These receptors all stem from a human donor with classical Hodgkin lymphoma. The CDR3 runs from the conserved cysteine through the conserved F or W. The order of the fields is D gene, J gene, clone size, V gene, CDR3 protein, CDR3 DNA. A D gene is named only where the DNA matches it firmly. Expanded clones get a size class; other rows say once, few or many, or leave the size out.

>NA|TRBJ2-2|NA|TRBV2
CASIAFTGELFF
TGTGCCAGCATCGCGTTCACCGGGGAGCTGTTTTTT
>NA|TRBJ1-3|NA|TRBV2
CASSQIQGRSGNTIYF
TGTGCCAGCAGTCAGATCCAGGGTCGTTCGGGAAACACCATATATTTT
>NA|TRBJ1-4|NA|TRBV20-1
CSAENNEKLFF
TGCAGTGCTGAAAATAATGAAAAACTGTTTTTT
>NA|TRBJ2-5|NA|TRBV7-7
CASSSGTHKETQYF
TGTGCTAGCAGCTCCGGGACACATAAAGAGACCCAGTACTTC
>TRBD2|TRBJ2-3|NA|TRBV11-2
CASSLEGASGRAWGTDTQYF
TGTGCCAGCAGCTTAGAGGGGGCTAGCGGGAGGGCCTGGGGCACAGATACGCAGTATTTT
>TRBD1|TRBJ1-1|few|TRBV11-1
CASSPGQDVFF
TGTGCCAGCAGCCCGGGACAGGATGTTTTCTTT
>TRBD2|TRBJ2-5|NA|TRBV19
CASSHRLAGGPETQYF
TGTGCCAGTAGCCATCGACTAGCGGGAGGGCCGGAGACCCAGTACTTC
>NA|TRBJ1-2|NA|TRBV6-5
CASSYSKRGNGYTF
TGTGCCAGCAGTTACTCGAAAAGGGGCAATGGCTACACCTTC
>NA|TRBJ1-2|NA|TRBV4-3
CASSQDIAANYGYTF
TGCGCCAGCAGCCAAGATATCGCAGCTAACTATGGCTACACCTTC
>NA|TRBJ1-1|NA|TRBV7-2
CASSLGTGFYTEAFF
TGTGCCAGCAGCTTAGGTACAGGGTTTTACACTGAAGCTTTCTTT
>NA|TRBJ2-1|NA|TRBV29-1
CSVEDLVSLEQFF
TGCAGCGTTGAAGATCTAGTTTCCCTGGAGCAGTTCTTC
>NA|TRBJ1-4|NA|TRBV30
CAWSSPYNEKLFF
TGTGCCTGGAGCAGCCCTTATAATGAAAAACTGTTTTTT
>NA|TRBJ2-2|NA|TRBV11-2
CASSLDHNTGELFF
TGTGCCAGCAGCTTAGATCATAACACCGGGGAGCTGTTTTTT
>NA|TRBJ2-7|NA|TRBV19
CASSMAGNPYEQYF
TGTGCCAGTAGTATGGCAGGGAATCCCTACGAGCAGTACTTC
>NA|TRBJ2-7|NA|TRBV7-9
CASSLLLSYEQYF
TGTGCCAGCAGCTTACTCCTCTCCTACGAGCAGTACTTC
>NA|TRBJ1-5|NA|TRBV10-1
CASNTGLHHQPQHF
TGCGCCAGCAATACCGGGTTACACCATCAGCCCCAGCATTTT
>TRBD2|TRBJ2-7|once|TRBV5-1
CASSPGGGDSYEQYF
TGCGCCAGCAGCCCTGGTGGGGGGGACTCCTACGAGCAGTACTTC
>NA|TRBJ2-2|NA|TRBV5-1
CASSLGSSQLVGELFF
TGCGCCAGCAGCTTGGGCAGCTCCCAACTGGTTGGGGAGCTGTTTTTT
>NA|TRBJ1-1|NA|TRBV6-5
CASNVDSLMNTEAFF
TGTGCCAGCAACGTGGACAGCCTCATGAACACTGAAGCTTTCTTT
>TRBD1|TRBJ1-1|NA|TRBV5-1
CASSSEENRGRSTEAFF
TGCGCCAGCAGCTCAGAAGAGAACAGGGGGCGCAGCACTGAAGCTTTCTTT
>NA|TRBJ1-2|NA|TRBV6-1
CASSESRTNYGYTF
TGTGCCAGCAGTGAATCCAGGACTAACTATGGCTACACCTTC
>TRBD1|TRBJ1-1|NA|TRBV18
CASSPTGTGRNTEAFF
TGTGCCAGCTCACCGACCGGGACAGGGAGGAACACTGAAGCTTTCTTT
>TRBD2|TRBJ2-1|few|TRBV6-1
CATGTSGNEQFF
TGTGCCACGGGGACTAGCGGCAATGAGCAGTTCTTC
>NA|TRBJ2-7|NA|TRBV6-1
CASSEEPVSYEQYF
TGTGCCAGCAGTGAAGAACCGGTCTCCTACGAGCAGTACTTC
>TRBD1|TRBJ2-7|NA|TRBV18
CASSPLGQGPYEQYF
TGTGCCAGCTCACCATTGGGACAGGGCCCCTACGAGCAGTACTTC
>TRBD2|TRBJ2-7|NA|TRBV4-2
CASSQEGLAYEQYF
TGTGCCAGCAGCCAAGAGGGACTAGCCTACGAGCAGTACTTC
>TRBD1|TRBJ1-1|NA|TRBV4-2
CASSQDGMTGGTEAFF
TGTGCCAGCAGCCAAGATGGCATGACAGGGGGAACTGAAGCTTTCTTT
>NA|TRBJ1-1|NA|TRBV18
CASSPQRDTEAFF
TGTGCCAGCTCACCACAAAGGGACACTGAAGCTTTCTTT